The source of this TCR beta chain is a study of T cell repertoires in cytomegalovirus infection. From germline, CDR1 is SGHVS and CDR2 FQNEAQ. V was cut by 1 base and J by 10 bases, with 8 bases left in between. The CDR3 covers 12 residues. Study-level points and caveats: HLA-C-restricted, CMV-specific TCR beta clonotypes were dominant ex vivo.

TCRdb processed the reads anew with MiXCR; each CDR3 protein has one entry. The repertoire includes approximately 910,000 distinct CDR3 sequences, roughly 30% of them detected once, and more than 13% sits in the top ten. This clonotype has ten or more counts. Its target is unknown. This sequence originates from a human donor in good health (CMV status not recorded). Some clones in this sample may be carry-over from other donors' samples. This chain joins TRBV7-8 and TRBJ2-1; no clear D. Sequenced here: cultured CD8+ T cells from PBMCs, sampled from culture after CMV antigen stimulation. CDR3 coding DNA: TGTGCCAGCAGCTTAGACACCCTCGAGCAGTTCTTC. It encodes CASSLDTLEQFF.